These 18 T cell receptor beta chains came from one sample sequenced in a study of OX40 agonist ivuxolimab in advanced cancers. Assay used: immunoSEQ multiplex PCR; TCRdb lists only in-frame clones, some missing. Of about 70,000 clones in the sample, around 88% were seen once. The sample was CD4+ or CD8+ T cells sorted from blood, taken in a trial of the OX40 agonist ivuxolimab. The receptors here all came from an adult with an advanced solid tumor such as melanoma, head and neck, liver or kidney cancer.

This chain connects TRBV7-3 to TRBJ2-1; 8 bases agree with TRBD1. The V gene end was trimmed by 5 bases and the J gene end by 11 bases; junction bases not matched to a gene: 5. From germline, CDR1 is SGHTA and CDR2 FQGTGA. This CDR3 comprises 12 residues. The CDR3 spells CASSQGQDKQFF. The CDR3 DNA reads TGTGCCAGCAGCCAGGGACAGGACAAGCAGTTCTTC.

The CDR3 DNA is TGTGCCAGCAGCTCGACAGAGAACTATGGCTACACCTTC. The encoded protein is CASSSTENYGYTF. The rearrangement links TRBV7-9 to TRBJ1-2; TRBD1 is a possible D gene (5 bases). With 4 bases removed from V and 2 bases from J, the gap between germline ends came to 8 bases. The CDR3 covers 13 residues. Germline CDR1 SEHNR, CDR2 FQNEAQ (reference sequence). The full variable domain, its missing parts supplied by reference TRBV7-9 and TRBJ1-2, is DTGVSQNPRHKITKRGQNVTFRCDPISEHNRLYWYRQTLGQGPEFLTYFQNEAQLEKSRLLSDRFSAERPKGSFSTLEIQRTEQGDSAMYLCASSSTENYGYTFGSGTRLTVV.

The V gene is TRBV5-1, the J gene TRBJ2-1, with 12 positions matching TRBD2. J was trimmed by 9 bases and V by 6 bases; bases with no gene match: 10. CDR1 and CDR2 (germline): SGHRS, YFSETQ. This CDR3 has 15 residues. Here the CDR3 reads CASNLLAGGYVEQFF. The CDR3 region has the DNA TGCGCCAGCAATTTACTAGCGGGAGGTTACGTTGAGCAGTTCTTC.

This chain connects TRBV6-1 to TRBJ1-3; D gene ambiguous. The germline gives CDR1 MNHNS, CDR2 SASEGT. CDR3 size: 18 residues. The V gene lost 0 bases and the J gene lost 0 bases, with 15 bases spanning the gap. CDR3 in amino acids: CASSEAVGSGYSGNTIYF. The DNA for the CDR3 is TGTGCCAGCAGTGAAGCTGTGGGGAGCGGTTACTCTGGAAACACCATATATTTT.

The chain uses TRBV7-6 and TRBJ2-1, with D perhaps matching TRBD1 or TRBD2 (6 bases each). V gave up 5 bases and J gave up 10 bases, with 18 bases separating them. Germline V gene data show CDR1 as SGHVS and CDR2 as FNYEAQ. CDR3 size: 14 residues. CDR3 residues: CASSPIRGLEEQFF. The CDR3, as DNA: TGTGCCAGCAGCCCCATCCGGGGGCTAGAGGAGCAGTTCTTC.

This clone is a singleton in its sample. The chain employs TRBV30 and TRBJ2-3, with D unresolved. Between the trimmed V and J ends, which lost 4 bases and 0 bases, there was a span of 11 bases. The germline CDR1 and CDR2 sequences are GTSNPN and SVGIG (reference sequence). This CDR3 contains 14 residues. CDR3 DNA: TGTGCCTGGAATGGGCCCCTGAGCACAGATACGCAGTATTTT. Translating gives CAWNGPLSTDTQYF.

This sequence joins TRBV11-3 and TRBJ1-1; D ambiguous. Germline loops: CDR1 SGHNT, CDR2 YENEEA. The CDR3 has 13 amino acids. V was shortened by 0 bases and J by 8 bases, with 10 bases between the two germline ends. The CDR3 region has the DNA TGTGCCAGCAGCTTAGATCAAGAATCCGAAGCTTTCTTT. Protein sequence: CASSLDQESEAFF.

This chain joins TRBV7-9 and TRBJ2-5, with 10 nucleotides matching TRBD2. V trimming: 5 bases; J trimming: 2 bases; junction bases outside the gene matches: 14. Germline V gene sequence: CDR1 SEHNR, CDR2 FQNEAQ (reference sequence). This CDR3 contains 18 residues. The CDR3 here is CASSPAAGGLALQETQYF. In DNA form, the CDR3 reads TGTGCCAGCAGCCCGGCTGCCGGGGGACTAGCGTTGCAAGAGACCCAGTACTTC.

J is TRBJ1-1 and V is TRBV29-1; D is possibly TRBD1 (5 bases). CDR1 is SQVTM and CDR2 is ANQGSEA in the germline V gene. V was trimmed by 4 bases and J by 1 base, leaving 13 bases between them. CDR3 length: 14 amino acids. CDR3 region: CSVGRDARNTEAFF. The CDR3 coding sequence is TGCAGCGTTGGCCGGGACGCCAGGAACACTGAAGCTTTCTTT.

This clone occurred once. The chain employs TRBV5-1 and TRBJ1-1; possibly TRBD1 for D (6 bases). The CDR3 consists of 15 residues. Trimming stripped 0 bases from V and 5 bases from J, with 14 bases between. The germline V gene encodes CDR1 SGHRS and CDR2 YFSETQ. The CDR3 DNA reads as TGCGCCAGCAGCTTGGGTGGGGGGCGAAGAACTGAAGCTTTCTTT. This gives the protein CASSLGGGRRTEAFF.

CDR3 in amino acids: CASKPDRGRLETQYF. The CDR3 DNA reads as TGTGCCAGCAAACCGGACAGGGGGAGATTGGAGACCCAGTACTTC. The V gene is TRBV2, the J gene TRBJ2-5; 10 bases map to TRBD1. The CDR3 is made up of 15 amino acids. Looked up from germline, CDR1 is SNHLY and CDR2 is FYNNEI. Germline trimming cut 7 bases from V and 5 bases from J; bases unmatched to any gene: 10.

The chain couples TRBV6-1 to TRBJ1-1; D remains unclear. From germline, CDR1 is MNHNS and CDR2 SASEGT. There are 13 residues in the CDR3. The germline V and J ends were trimmed by 5 bases and 10 bases, with 17 bases remaining between them. CDR3 nucleotide sequence: TGTGCCAGCAGTTGGGAAGCGGTCCTCGGAGCTTTCTTT. Translating it yields CASSWEAVLGAFF.

This clone has just one count. V gene TRBV10-3 combines with J gene TRBJ2-5; D gene uncertain. The CDR3 is made up of 11 amino acids. The germline V and J ends were trimmed by 6 bases and 3 bases, with 5 bases remaining between them. Per germline, CDR1 ENHRY and CDR2 SYGVKD. In DNA form, the CDR3 reads TGTGCCATCAGGCGAGAAGAGACCCAGTACTTC. The encoded protein is CAIRREETQYF.

This clone has ten or more counts. The V call is TRBV7-9, the J call TRBJ1-2; D unresolved. V was cut by 1 base and J by 7 bases, with 13 bases left in between. This CDR3 is built from 14 residues. Germline V gene data show CDR1 as SEHNR and CDR2 as FQNEAQ (reference sequence). As DNA, the CDR3 is TGTGCCAGCAGCTTAGATGGGTATTCGCCTGGCTACACCTTC. It translates to CASSLDGYSPGYTF. The whole variable domain, remainder taken from reference TRBV7-9 and TRBJ1-2, is DTGVSQNPRHKITKRGQNVTFRCDPISEHNRLYWYRQTLGQGPEFLTYFQNEAQLEKSRLLSDRFSAERPKGSFSTLEIQRTEQGDSAMYLCASSLDGYSPGYTFGSGTRLTVV.

The V and J genes are TRBV10-2 and TRBJ2-1; 7 bases line up with TRBD2. Germline CDR1 is WSHSY and CDR2 is SAAADI. This CDR3 is built from 16 residues. The V gene end was trimmed by 0 bases and the J gene end by 6 bases; junction bases not matched to a gene: 8. In nucleotides, the CDR3 is TGCGCCAGCAGTGAGTCCAGCGGGATTCTGGGCAATGAGCAGTTCTTC. This translates into CASSESSGILGNEQFF.

The V and J genes are TRBV10-3 and TRBJ1-1; possible D gene TRBD1, 6 bases. Germline loops: CDR1 ENHRY, CDR2 SYGVKD. This CDR3 spans 15 amino acids. V dropped 6 bases and J dropped 2 bases, with 16 bases sitting between them. DNA for the CDR3: TGTGCCATCAGCGCCATCGGGACAAAAAACACTGAAGCTTTCTTT. Translating gives CAISAIGTKNTEAFF.

The chain combines TRBV5-1 with TRBJ2-3; TRBD2 is a possible D gene (7 bases). The CDR3 contains 17 residues. Deletions cut 4 bases from V and 0 bases from J, with 18 bases between. Germline lookup yields CDR1 SGHRS and CDR2 YFSETQ. The CDR3, as DNA: TGCGCCAGCAGCCCACCCGGAGGGGGGGCGAGCACAGATACGCAGTATTTT. Protein product: CASSPPGGGASTDTQYF. The full variable domain, with the rest looked up from reference TRBV5-1 and TRBJ2-3, is KAGVTQTPRYLIKTRGQQVTLSCSPISGHRSVSWYQQTPGQGLQFLFEYFSETQRNKGNFPGRFSGRQFSNSRSEMNVSTLELGDSALYLCASSPPGGGASTDTQYFGPGTRLTVL.

The genes are TRBV2 and TRBJ1-5, with TRBD1 matching over 7 bases. The CDR3 consists of 14 residues. Germline assignment: CDR1 SNHLY and CDR2 FYNNEI. With V trimmed by 4 bases and J by 6 bases, 6 bases remained unmatched. CDR3 DNA sequence: TGTGCCAGCAGTGCAAACAGGGGATTTCAGCCCCAGCATTTT. This gives the protein CASSANRGFQPQHF.